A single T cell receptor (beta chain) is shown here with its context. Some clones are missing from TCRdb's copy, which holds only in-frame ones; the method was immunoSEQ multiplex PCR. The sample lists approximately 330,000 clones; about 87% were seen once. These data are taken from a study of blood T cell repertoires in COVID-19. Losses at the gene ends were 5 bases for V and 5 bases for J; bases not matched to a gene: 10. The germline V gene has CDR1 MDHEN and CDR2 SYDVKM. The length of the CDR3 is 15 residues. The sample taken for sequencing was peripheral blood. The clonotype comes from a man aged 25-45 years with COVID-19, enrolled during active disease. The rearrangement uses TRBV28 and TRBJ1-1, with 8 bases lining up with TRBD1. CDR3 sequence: CASSPPDRVGTEAFF. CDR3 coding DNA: TGTGCCAGCAGTCCCCCGGACAGGGTGGGGACTGAAGCTTTCTTT.